The rows below give T cell receptor beta chains drawn from one sample of a study of Graves' ophthalmopathy and Graves' hyperthyroidism. TCRdb re-analysed the multiplex PCR reads in MiXCR, keeping a single row per CDR3 protein. The sample lists a few hundred thousand distinct CDR3 sequences, about a sixth seen once, with roughly 2.6% in the top ten. Sequenced: peripheral blood. The receptors derive from an adult woman with stable Graves' hyperthyroidism. Both conserved end residues are part of each CDR3. The order of the fields is D gene, V gene, clone size, J gene, CDR3 DNA, CDR3 protein. The D gene is left open where the match is weak. Clone size appears in some rows only: once, few, many, or a class for an expanded clone.

D: TRBD1; V: TRBV20-1; size: few; J: TRBJ2-5; DNA: TGCAGTGCTAGGCGGACAGGAGAACTTCAAGAGACCCAGTACTTC; CDR3: CSARRTGELQETQYF
D: NA; V: TRBV15; size: few; J: TRBJ2-1; DNA: TGTGCCACCAGCAGAGATCGGTGGGGCCACAATGAGAAGTTCTTC; CDR3: CATSRDRWGHNEKFF
D: TRBD2; V: TRBV7-2; size: NA; J: TRBJ2-5; DNA: TGTGCCAGCACACGGGGCGGGGGAGAGAAGACCCAGTACTTC; CDR3: CASTRGGGEKTQYF
D: NA; V: TRBV3-1; size: NA; J: TRBJ2-7; DNA: TGTGCCAGCAGCCAAGTCGCGGAGGCCCTCTACGAGCAGTACTTC; CDR3: CASSQVAEALYEQYF
D: TRBD1; V: TRBV6-5; size: many; J: TRBJ2-2; DNA: TGTGCCAGCAGTTACCTTGACAGGGTTGGGGGCGGGGAGCTGTTTTTT; CDR3: CASSYLDRVGGGELFF
D: NA; V: TRBV28; size: many; J: TRBJ1-5; DNA: TGTGCCAGCAGTTTAACGGGGCCAGGGAATCAGCCCCAGCATTTT; CDR3: CASSLTGPGNQPQHF
D: NA; V: TRBV7-9; size: many; J: TRBJ2-5; DNA: TGTGCCAGCAGCTTAACCGGAGCATCGCATAGGGGGACCCAGTACTTC; CDR3: CASSLTGASHRGTQYF
D: NA; V: TRBV28; size: many; J: TRBJ1-5; DNA: TGTGCCAGCAGTCGGTCTCTGGCAGGGAATAGCAATCAGCCCCAGCATTTT; CDR3: CASSRSLAGNSNQPQHF
D: TRBD1; V: TRBV5-1; size: many; J: TRBJ1-2; DNA: TGCGCCAGCAGCCGCTCAGGGGGACCTTATGGCTACACCTTC; CDR3: CASSRSGGPYGYTF
D: TRBD2; V: TRBV6-2/TRBV6-3; size: few; J: TRBJ2-3; DNA: TGTGCCAGCAGACGAAGTTATAGCGGGAGTGGCACAGATACGCAGTATTTT; CDR3: CASRRSYSGSGTDTQYF
D: NA; V: TRBV29-1; size: many; J: TRBJ2-2; DNA: TGCAGCGTTGAAGGGCGGGAGAACACCGGGGAGCTGTTTTTT; CDR3: CSVEGRENTGELFF
D: TRBD2; V: TRBV6-1; size: many; J: TRBJ2-6; DNA: TGTGCCAGCAGTGAAGGGGGGGGCTCTGGGGCCAACGTCCTGACTTTC; CDR3: CASSEGGGSGANVLTF
D: TRBD1; V: TRBV20-1; size: NA; J: TRBJ2-7; DNA: TGCAGTGCAGAACGGGACAGGTACGAGCAGTACTTC; CDR3: CSAERDRYEQYF
D: TRBD2; V: TRBV7-9; size: many; J: TRBJ2-7; DNA: TGTGCCAGCAGCACTAGCCGGACTAGCGGGACGTCCTACGAGCAGTACTTC; CDR3: CASSTSRTSGTSYEQYF
D: NA; V: TRBV9; size: many; J: TRBJ2-5; DNA: TGTGCCAGCAGCGTAGGGAGGCTCGGCTTTATTGAGACCCAGTACTTC; CDR3: CASSVGRLGFIETQYF
D: NA; V: TRBV4-3; size: many; J: TRBJ2-2; DNA: TGCGCCAGCAGCCAAGTAGCGGTCTTCAACGCGAACACCGGGGAGCTGTTTTTT; CDR3: CASSQVAVFNANTGELFF
D: NA; V: TRBV6-5; size: many; J: TRBJ2-7; DNA: TGTGCCAGCACCTACGGGGCGGGCGAGCAGTACTTC; CDR3: CASTYGAGEQYF
D: NA; V: TRBV5-1; size: many; J: TRBJ1-2; DNA: TGCGCCAGCAGCCATGAGTTCTATGGCTACACCTTC; CDR3: CASSHEFYGYTF
D: NA; V: TRBV7-8; size: many; J: TRBJ2-7; DNA: TGTGCCAGCAGTCACAGGGCGAACGAGCAGTACTTC; CDR3: CASSHRANEQYF
D: TRBD2; V: TRBV20-1; size: NA; J: TRBJ2-5; DNA: TGCAGTGCTAGGTTACTAGCGGGAGGTGAAGAGACCCAGTACTTC; CDR3: CSARLLAGGEETQYF
D: TRBD1; V: TRBV18; size: NA; J: TRBJ2-5; DNA: TGTGCCAGCTCTCCCGGACAGGCTCAAGAGACCCAGTACTTC; CDR3: CASSPGQAQETQYF
D: TRBD1; V: TRBV7-8; size: NA; J: TRBJ1-2; DNA: TGTGCCAGCAGCAACCGGACAGGGGGCGCTGGCTACACCTTC; CDR3: CASSNRTGGAGYTF
D: TRBD2; V: TRBV19; size: many; J: TRBJ2-2; DNA: TGTGCCAGTAGTATTCGGACGGGAGGGCTCTTAAGCGGTTACACCGGGGAGCTGTTTTTT; CDR3: CASSIRTGGLLSGYTGELFF
D: NA; V: TRBV20-1; size: NA; J: TRBJ2-2; DNA: TGCAGTGCTAGTACGGATACCGGGGAGCTGTTTTTT; CDR3: CSASTDTGELFF
D: NA; V: TRBV2; size: many; J: TRBJ1-2; DNA: TGTGCCAGCAGTGAAGTAGGGGAGGGGACGGTCCTGAGTGGAGGCTACACCTTC; CDR3: CASSEVGEGTVLSGGYTF
D: TRBD1; V: TRBV7-9; size: many; J: TRBJ2-6; DNA: TGTGCCAGCAGCCTCAGAAGGACAGGGGGAGTCAACGTCCTGACTTTC; CDR3: CASSLRRTGGVNVLTF
D: NA; V: TRBV7-2; size: many; J: TRBJ2-5; DNA: TGTGCCAGCAGCTTAGGATGGTCGTTCCAAGAGACCCAGTACTTC; CDR3: CASSLGWSFQETQYF
D: TRBD2; V: TRBV5-1; size: many; J: TRBJ2-5; DNA: TGCGCCAGCAGCCCGGGACTAGCGGGAGAACGGGAGACCCAGTACTTC; CDR3: CASSPGLAGERETQYF
D: TRBD1; V: TRBV24-1; size: many; J: TRBJ2-7; DNA: TGTGCCACCAGTGATTTGCGACAGGGGAATTACGAGCAGTACTTC; CDR3: CATSDLRQGNYEQYF